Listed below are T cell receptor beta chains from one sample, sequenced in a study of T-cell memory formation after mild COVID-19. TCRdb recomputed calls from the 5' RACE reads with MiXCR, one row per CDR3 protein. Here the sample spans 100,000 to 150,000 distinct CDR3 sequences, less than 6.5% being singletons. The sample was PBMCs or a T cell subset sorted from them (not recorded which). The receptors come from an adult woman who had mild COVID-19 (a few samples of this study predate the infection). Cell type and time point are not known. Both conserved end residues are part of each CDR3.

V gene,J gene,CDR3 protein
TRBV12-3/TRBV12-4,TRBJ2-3,CASRRGQGVADTQYF
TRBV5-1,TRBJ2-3,CASSLMTGRTDTQYF
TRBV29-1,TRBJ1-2,CSVTATGPYGYTF
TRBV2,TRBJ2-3,CASSLDNTDTQYF
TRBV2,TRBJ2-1,CASTPSAYNEQFF
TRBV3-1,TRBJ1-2,CASSQGGQNYGYTF
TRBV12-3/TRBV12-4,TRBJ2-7,CASSLQVSGEQYF
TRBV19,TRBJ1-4,CASSTGTAELFF
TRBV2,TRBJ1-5,CASSVEQTRQPQHF
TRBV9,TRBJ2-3,CASSVLPGTVKVDTQYF
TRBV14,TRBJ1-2,CASSLSRGLGYGYTF
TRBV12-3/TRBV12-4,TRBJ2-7,CASSLRTAGRASGPYEQYF
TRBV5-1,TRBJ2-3,CASSLGGGQDTQYF
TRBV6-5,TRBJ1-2,CASTKTGGRLYGYTF
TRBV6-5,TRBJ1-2,CASSTGQGPGYTF
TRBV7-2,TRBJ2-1,CASSLGPLAGGRYEQFF
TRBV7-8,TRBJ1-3,CASSTSGGDGNTIYF
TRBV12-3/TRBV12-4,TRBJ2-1,CASSLSSGRGKQFF
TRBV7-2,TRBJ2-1,CASSSAGTGAYNEQFF
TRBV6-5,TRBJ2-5,CASSYPGAQETQYF
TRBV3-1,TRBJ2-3,CASSPRGAVRSDTQYF
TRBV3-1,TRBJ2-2,CASLGTWMANTGELFF
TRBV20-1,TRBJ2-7,CSARDGTIYEQYF
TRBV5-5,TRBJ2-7,CASSTGQGNYEQYF
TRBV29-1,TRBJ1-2,CSVEEGGGGYTF
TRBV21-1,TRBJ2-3,CASTPGAEGAAVADTQYF
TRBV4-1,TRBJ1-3,CASSQDAGSRRLGGNTIYF
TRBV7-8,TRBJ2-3,CASSSGTTSSTDTQYF
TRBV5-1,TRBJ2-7,CASSSSRTGRYEQYF